The table lists the clone carrying this TCR beta chain with a few counts. No antigen is known for it. The V gene end was trimmed by 5 bases and the J gene end by 7 bases; junction bases not matched to a gene: 5. The CDR3 is 13 amino acids. Germline lookup yields CDR1 SGHVS and CDR2 FQNEAQ. At least 6.5 million PBMCs were isolated per sample. A sample-barcoded 5' primer and a J-beta primer mix were used in a second PCR of roughly 7 to 11 cycles. TCRdb fed the 5' RACE reads into MiXCR, producing one record per CDR3 protein. The sample lists about 570,000 distinct CDR3 sequences, about 25% seen once, with less than 20% in the top ten. The sample comes from a study of blood T cells in healthy people across ages. Regarding the study as a whole: TCR beta diversity, measured per million T cells, fell in a roughly linear way with age.

The receptor's source is a woman between 70 and 85 years old in good health. Specimen: blood. The rearrangement links TRBV7-8 to TRBJ1-2; TRBD1 aligns across 9 bases. CDR3 loop: CASSTGGAVGYTF. The CDR3 DNA sequence: TGTGCCAGCAGCACAGGGGGCGCGGTTGGCTACACCTTC.